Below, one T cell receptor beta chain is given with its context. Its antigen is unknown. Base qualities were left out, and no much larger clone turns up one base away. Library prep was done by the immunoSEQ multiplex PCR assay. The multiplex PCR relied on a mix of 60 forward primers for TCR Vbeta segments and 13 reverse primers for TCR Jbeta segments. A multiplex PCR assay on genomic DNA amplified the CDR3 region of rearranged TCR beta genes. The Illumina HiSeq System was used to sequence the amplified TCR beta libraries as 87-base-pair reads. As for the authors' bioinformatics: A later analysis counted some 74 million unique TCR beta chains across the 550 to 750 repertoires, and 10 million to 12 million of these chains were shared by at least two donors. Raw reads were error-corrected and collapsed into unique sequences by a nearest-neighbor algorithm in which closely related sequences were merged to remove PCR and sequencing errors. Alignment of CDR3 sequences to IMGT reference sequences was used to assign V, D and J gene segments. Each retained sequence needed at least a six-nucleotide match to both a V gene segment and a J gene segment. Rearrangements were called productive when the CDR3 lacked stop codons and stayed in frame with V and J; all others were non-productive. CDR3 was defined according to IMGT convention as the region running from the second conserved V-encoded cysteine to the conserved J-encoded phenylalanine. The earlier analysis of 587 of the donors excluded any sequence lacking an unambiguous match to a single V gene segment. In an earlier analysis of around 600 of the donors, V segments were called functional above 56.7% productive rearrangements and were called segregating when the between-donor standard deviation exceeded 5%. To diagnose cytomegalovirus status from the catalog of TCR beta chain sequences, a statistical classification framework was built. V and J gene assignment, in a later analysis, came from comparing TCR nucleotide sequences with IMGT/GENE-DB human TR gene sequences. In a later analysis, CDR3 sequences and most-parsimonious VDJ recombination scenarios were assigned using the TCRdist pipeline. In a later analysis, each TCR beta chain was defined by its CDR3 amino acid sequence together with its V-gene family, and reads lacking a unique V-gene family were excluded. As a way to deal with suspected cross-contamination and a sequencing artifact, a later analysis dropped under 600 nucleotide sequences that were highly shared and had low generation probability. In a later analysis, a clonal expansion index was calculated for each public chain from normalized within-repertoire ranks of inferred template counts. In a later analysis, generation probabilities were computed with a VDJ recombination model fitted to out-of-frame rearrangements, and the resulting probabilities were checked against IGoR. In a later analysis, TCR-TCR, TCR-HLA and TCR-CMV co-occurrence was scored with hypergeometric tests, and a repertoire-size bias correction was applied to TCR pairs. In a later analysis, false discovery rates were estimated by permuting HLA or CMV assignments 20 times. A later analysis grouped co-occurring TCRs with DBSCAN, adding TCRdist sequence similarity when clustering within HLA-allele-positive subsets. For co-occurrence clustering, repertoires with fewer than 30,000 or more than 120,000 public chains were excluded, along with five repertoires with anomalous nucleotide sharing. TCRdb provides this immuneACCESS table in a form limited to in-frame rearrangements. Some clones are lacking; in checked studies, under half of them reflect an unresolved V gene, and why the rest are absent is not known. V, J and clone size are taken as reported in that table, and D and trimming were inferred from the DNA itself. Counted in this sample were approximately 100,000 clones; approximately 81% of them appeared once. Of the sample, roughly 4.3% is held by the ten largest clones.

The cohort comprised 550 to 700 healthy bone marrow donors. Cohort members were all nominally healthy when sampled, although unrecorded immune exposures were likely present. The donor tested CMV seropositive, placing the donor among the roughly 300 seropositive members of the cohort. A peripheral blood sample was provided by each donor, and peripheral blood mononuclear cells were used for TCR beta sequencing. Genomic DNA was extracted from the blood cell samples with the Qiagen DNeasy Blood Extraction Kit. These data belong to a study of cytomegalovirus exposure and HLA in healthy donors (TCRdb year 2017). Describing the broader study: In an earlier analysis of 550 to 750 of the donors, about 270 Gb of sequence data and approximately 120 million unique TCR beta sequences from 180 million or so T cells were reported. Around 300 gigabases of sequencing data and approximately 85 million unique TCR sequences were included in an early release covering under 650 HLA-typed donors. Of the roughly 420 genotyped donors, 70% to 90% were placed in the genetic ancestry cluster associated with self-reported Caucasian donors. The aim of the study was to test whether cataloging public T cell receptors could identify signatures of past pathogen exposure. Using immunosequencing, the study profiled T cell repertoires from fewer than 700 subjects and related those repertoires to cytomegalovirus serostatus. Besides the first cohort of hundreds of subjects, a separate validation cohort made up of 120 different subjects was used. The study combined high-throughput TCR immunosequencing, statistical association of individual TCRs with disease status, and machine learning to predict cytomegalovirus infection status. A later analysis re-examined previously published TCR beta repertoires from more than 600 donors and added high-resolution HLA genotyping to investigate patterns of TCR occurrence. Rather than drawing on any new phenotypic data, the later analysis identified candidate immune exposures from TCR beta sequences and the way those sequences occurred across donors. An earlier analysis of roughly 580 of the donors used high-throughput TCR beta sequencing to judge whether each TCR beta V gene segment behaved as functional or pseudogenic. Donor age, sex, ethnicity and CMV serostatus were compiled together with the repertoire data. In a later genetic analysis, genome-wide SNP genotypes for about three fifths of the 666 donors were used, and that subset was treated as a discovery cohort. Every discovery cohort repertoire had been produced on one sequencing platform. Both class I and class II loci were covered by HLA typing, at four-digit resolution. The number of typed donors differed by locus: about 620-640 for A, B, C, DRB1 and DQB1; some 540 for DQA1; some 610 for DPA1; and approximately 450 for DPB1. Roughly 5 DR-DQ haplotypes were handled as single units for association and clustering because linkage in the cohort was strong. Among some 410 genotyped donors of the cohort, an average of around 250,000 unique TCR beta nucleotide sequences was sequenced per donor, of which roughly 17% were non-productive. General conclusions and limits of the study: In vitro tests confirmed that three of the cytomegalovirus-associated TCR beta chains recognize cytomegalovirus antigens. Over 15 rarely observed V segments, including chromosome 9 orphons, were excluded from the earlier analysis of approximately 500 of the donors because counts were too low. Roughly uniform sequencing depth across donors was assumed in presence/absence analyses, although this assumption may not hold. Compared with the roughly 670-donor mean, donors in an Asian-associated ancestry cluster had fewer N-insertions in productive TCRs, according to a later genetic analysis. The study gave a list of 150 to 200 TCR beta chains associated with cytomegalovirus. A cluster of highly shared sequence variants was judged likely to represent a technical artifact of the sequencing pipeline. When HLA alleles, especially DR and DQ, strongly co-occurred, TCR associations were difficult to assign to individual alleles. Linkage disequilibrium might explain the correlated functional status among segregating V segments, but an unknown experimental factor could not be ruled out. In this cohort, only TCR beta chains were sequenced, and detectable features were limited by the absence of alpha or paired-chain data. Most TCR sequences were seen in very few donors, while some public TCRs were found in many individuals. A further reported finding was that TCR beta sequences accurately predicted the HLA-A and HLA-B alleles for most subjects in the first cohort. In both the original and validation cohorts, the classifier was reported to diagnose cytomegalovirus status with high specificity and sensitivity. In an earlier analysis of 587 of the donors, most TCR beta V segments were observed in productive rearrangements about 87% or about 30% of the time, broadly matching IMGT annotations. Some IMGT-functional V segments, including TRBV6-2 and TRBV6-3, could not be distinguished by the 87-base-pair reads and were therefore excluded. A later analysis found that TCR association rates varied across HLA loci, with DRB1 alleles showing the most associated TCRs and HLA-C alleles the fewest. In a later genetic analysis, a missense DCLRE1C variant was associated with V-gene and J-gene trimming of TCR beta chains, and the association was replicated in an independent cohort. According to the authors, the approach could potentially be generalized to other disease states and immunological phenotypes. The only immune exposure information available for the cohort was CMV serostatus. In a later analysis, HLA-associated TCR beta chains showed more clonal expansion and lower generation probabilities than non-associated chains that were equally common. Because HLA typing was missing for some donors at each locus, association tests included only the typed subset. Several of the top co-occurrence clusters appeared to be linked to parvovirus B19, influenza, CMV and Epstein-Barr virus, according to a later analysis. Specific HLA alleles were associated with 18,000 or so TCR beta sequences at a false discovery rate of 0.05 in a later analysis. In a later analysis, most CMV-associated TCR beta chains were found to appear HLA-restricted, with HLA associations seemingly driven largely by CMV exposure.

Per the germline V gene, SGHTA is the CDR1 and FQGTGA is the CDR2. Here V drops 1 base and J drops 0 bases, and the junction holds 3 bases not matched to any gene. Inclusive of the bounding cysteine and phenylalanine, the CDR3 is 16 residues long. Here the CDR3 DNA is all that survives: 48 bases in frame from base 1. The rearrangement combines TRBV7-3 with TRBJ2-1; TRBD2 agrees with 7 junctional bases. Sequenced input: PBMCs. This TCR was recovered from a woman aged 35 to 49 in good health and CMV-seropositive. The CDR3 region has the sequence CASSLRGGSSYNEQFF. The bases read TGTGCCAGCAGCTTAAGAGGCGGGAGCTCCTACAATGAGCAGTTCTTC.